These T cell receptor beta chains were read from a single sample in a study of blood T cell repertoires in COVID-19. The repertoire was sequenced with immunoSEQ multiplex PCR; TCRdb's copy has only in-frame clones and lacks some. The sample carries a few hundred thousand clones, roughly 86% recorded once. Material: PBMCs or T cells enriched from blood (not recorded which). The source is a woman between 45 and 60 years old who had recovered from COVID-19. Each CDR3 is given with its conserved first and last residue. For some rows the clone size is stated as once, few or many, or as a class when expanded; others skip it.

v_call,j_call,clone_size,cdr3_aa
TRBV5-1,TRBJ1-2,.,CASSQTGDGGYTF
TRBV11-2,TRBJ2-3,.,CASSFGGRSTDTQYF
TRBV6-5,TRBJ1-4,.,CASKWGEKANEKLFF
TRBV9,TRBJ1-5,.,CASSGDRGDNQPQHF
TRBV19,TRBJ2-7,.,CASSGWDRGGAYEQYF
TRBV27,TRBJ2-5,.,CASQGLSGGETQYF
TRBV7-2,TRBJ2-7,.,CASSFIGGLYEQYF
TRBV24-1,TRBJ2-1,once,CATSEVLAGGYNEQFF
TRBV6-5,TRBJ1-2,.,CASKTLTGSYGYTF
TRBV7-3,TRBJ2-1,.,CASSPSGSNNEQFF
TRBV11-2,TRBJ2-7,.,CASSPTGTSYDEQYF
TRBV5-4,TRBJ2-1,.,CASSLYYNEQFF
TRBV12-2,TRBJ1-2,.,CASRLRRANYGYTF
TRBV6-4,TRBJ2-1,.,CASSPLADEQFF
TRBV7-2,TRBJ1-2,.,CASSSGRDTYGYTF
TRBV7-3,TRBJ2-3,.,CASSLASGADRDTQYF
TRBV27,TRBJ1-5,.,CASRQLGGAGNQPQHF
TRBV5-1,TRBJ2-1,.,CASSMGLASSYNEQFF
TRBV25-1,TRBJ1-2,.,CASSDRGNGYTF
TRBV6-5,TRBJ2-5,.,CASRIGQGQETQYF
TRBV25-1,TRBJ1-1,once,CASSPNRNSRLFF
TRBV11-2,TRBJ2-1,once,CASSLVSNEQFF
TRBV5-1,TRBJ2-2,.,CASSYLNRGPTGELFF
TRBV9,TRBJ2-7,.,CASSAGTRTYEQYF
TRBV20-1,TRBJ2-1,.,CSASPGNEQFF